This T cell receptor (beta chain) came from a study of cytomegalovirus exposure and HLA in healthy donors. This CDR3 has 15 residues. The V end lost 4 bases, the J end lost 0 bases, and 11 bases lay between the germline ends. Germline V gene lookup returns CDR1 MNHEY and CDR2 SVGAGI. Generated by immunoSEQ multiplex PCR, the TCRdb table keeps only in-frame clones and is missing some. Among more than 110,000 clones listed, just under 85% were seen once. Specimen: PBMCs. This rearrangement joins TRBV6-5 to TRBJ2-3, with unresolved D. The clonotype comes from a woman aged 25 to 45 in good health and CMV-seronegative. The CDR3 loop reads CASSFDSASTDTQYF. In nucleotides, the CDR3 is TGTGCCAGCAGTTTTGATAGTGCCAGCACAGATACGCAGTATTTT.